This record concerns one T cell receptor (beta chain) sequence. The data belong to a study of T cell changes during pregnancy in multiple sclerosis. With 5 bases clipped from V and 2 bases from J, the junction kept 8 bases outside the gene matches. Germline V lookup: CDR1 ENHRY, CDR2 SYGVKD. The CDR3 loop spans 16 amino acids. Assay used: immunoSEQ multiplex PCR; TCRdb lists only in-frame clones, some missing. The table lists around 100,000 clones, around 93% of them singletons. This sample comprised peripheral blood, obtained after pregnancy. This sequence originates from a female donor with multiple sclerosis, enrolled in a pregnancy study. This chain links TRBV10-3 with TRBJ2-7; TRBD2 matches 11 bases. CDR3 nucleotides: TGTGCCATCAGTTCCGGCGGACTAGCGGGCGCCTACGAGCAGTACTTC. Its protein product is CAISSGGLAGAYEQYF.